The entry below gives a single TCR beta chain sequence along with its context. The table came from immunoSEQ multiplex PCR; TCRdb's copy has only in-frame clones and leaves some out. The data show 100,000 to 150,000 clones, approximately 90% seen once. The germline V gene has CDR1 SGHRS and CDR2 YFSETQ. This CDR3 has 16 amino acids. The V segment lost 2 bases and the J segment 5 bases; nucleotides outside the gene matches: 3. These data belong to a study of PD-1 blockade in mismatch repair-deficient tumors. The chain carries TRBV5-1 and TRBJ2-3; 15 bases map to TRBD2. The specimen was peripheral blood, collected 44 weeks after starting pembrolizumab. This clonotype originated in an adult with mismatch repair-deficient cancer. The CDR3 region is CASSFGTSGRRDTQYF. In DNA form, the CDR3 reads TGCGCCAGCAGCTTCGGGACTAGCGGGAGGAGAGATACGCAGTATTTT.